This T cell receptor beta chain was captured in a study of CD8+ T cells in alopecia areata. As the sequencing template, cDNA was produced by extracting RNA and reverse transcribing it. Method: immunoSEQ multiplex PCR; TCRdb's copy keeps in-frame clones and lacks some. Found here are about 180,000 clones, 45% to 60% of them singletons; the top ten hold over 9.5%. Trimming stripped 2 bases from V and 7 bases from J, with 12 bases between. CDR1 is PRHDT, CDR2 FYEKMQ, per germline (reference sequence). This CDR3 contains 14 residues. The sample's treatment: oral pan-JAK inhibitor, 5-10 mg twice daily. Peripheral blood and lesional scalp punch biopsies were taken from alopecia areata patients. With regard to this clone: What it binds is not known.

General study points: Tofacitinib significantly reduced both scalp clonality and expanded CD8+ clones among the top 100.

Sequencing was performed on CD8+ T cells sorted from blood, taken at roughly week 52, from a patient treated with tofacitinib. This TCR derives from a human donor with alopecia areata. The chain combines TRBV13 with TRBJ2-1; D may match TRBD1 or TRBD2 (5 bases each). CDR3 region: CASSLRGTGNEQFF. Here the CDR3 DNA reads TGTGCCAGCAGCTTAAGGGGCACGGGGAATGAGCAGTTCTTC.